Here is one T cell receptor beta chain with its context. This sample stems from a study of blood T cell repertoires in COVID-19. On the study more broadly: Some COVID-19 samples were acute and others convalescent; all came from the United States, Italy and Spain.

The data were produced by immunoSEQ multiplex PCR, yet TCRdb's version contains in-frame clones alone and is incomplete. Of roughly 170,000 clones listed, roughly 83% are singletons. Sequenced: PBMCs or T cells enriched from blood (not recorded which). The TCR was taken from a woman between 50 and 59 years old who had recovered from COVID-19.

DNA of the CDR3: TGCGCCAGCAGCCCCTCTCCAGGGTACGGGCGTGGCTACACCTTC. Encoded protein: CASSPSPGYGRGYTF. The chain joins TRBV4-3 to TRBJ1-2; possibly TRBD1 for D (5 bases). The length of the CDR3 is 15 residues. Germline CDR1 and CDR2: LGHNA and YSLEER. The V end lost 4 bases, the J end lost 7 bases, and 19 bases lay between the germline ends.